This T cell receptor (beta chain) was profiled in a study of patients and donors after allogeneic stem cell transplantation. In this sample, this clonotype is medium-sized. Using its own MiXCR run on the RT-PCR reads, TCRdb lists one record per CDR3 protein. Of some 230,000 distinct CDR3 sequences in the sample, around 14% were seen once. The CDR3 contains 11 residues. Trimming removed 6 bases at V and 4 bases at J, with 7 bases between. Sequenced sample: blood, either unsorted or a sorted T cell fraction (not recorded which). This chain uses TRBV12-3 or TRBV12-4 with TRBJ2-7; no firm D call. The receptor was isolated from a human donor who was either an allogeneic HSCT recipient or a stem cell or donor lymphocyte infusion donor (not recorded which). It is not recorded whose cells these are; they may come from a transplant donor. This chain's CDR3 is CASRLTYEQYF. In nucleotides, the CDR3 is TGTGCCAGCAGGCTGACATACGAGCAGTACTTC.